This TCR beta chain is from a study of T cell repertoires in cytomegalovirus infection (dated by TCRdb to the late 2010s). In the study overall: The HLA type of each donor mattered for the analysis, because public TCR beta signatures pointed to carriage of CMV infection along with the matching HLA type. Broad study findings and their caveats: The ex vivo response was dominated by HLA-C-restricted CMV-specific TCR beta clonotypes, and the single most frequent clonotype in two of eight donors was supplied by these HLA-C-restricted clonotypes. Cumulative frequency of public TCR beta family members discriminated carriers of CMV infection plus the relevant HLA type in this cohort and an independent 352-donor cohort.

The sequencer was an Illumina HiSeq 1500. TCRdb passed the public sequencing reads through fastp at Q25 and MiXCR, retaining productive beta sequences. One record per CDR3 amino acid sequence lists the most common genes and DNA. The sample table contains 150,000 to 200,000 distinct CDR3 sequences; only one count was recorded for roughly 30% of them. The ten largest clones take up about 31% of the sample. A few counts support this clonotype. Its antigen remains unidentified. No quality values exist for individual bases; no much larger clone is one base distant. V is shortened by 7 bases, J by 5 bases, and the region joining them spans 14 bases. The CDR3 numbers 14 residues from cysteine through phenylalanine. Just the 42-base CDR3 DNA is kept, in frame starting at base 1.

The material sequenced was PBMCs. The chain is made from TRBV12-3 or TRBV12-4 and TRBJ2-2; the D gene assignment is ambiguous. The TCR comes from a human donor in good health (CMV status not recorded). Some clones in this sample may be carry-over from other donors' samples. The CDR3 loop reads CASILTAGTGELFF. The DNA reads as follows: TGTGCCAGCATCCTCACAGCCGGGACCGGGGAGCTGTTTTTT.